The TCR beta chain described here comes from a study of T cell responses to AZD1222 COVID-19 vaccine. Germline values: CDR1 SEHNR, CDR2 FQNEAQ (reference sequence). There are 15 residues in the CDR3. V was cut by 1 base and J by 3 bases, with 10 bases left in between. TCRdb's table, derived via immunoSEQ multiplex PCR, lists solely in-frame clones and lacks some. The table includes under 170,000 clones, around nine tenths detected once. The chain is built from TRBV7-9 and TRBJ1-5, with D possibly being TRBD1 (5 bases). This receptor was taken from an adult who received the AZD1222 COVID-19 vaccine. The source material was peripheral blood, sampled 28 days after the second AZD1222 dose. The CDR3 loop reads CASSLGQGDNQPQHF. The CDR3 DNA sequence: TGTGCCAGCAGCTTAGGGCAGGGCGACAATCAGCCCCAGCATTTT.